Below, 23 T cell receptor beta chains from the same sample are listed, as sequenced in a study of shared clonotypes between healthy human individuals. The table came from immunoSEQ multiplex PCR; TCRdb's copy has only in-frame clones and leaves some out. Here the sample spans around 690,000 clones, 90% being singletons. Source material: memory CD8+ T cells from PBMCs. Subset given: CD45RO+ cells pooled with CCR7-negative TemRA cells. These receptor sequences come from a man aged 18 to 35 in good health. Some clones in this sample may be carry-over from other donors' samples.

The chain carries TRBV6-6 and TRBJ2-3; D not resolved. V lost 0 bases to trimming and J lost 6 bases, with 13 bases between them. The CDR3 runs to 15 residues. In germline, CDR1 is MNHNY, CDR2 SVGAGI (reference sequence). The CDR3 sequence: CASSYSRSGADTQYF. CDR3 in DNA: TGTGCCAGCAGTTACTCGAGGTCAGGCGCCGATACGCAGTATTTT.

V is TRBV2 and J is TRBJ2-7; 8 bases agree with TRBD1. After removal of 5 bases from V and 2 bases from J, the junction contained 5 bases not matched to a gene. CDR3 length: 14 amino acids. Germline V gives CDR1 SNHLY, CDR2 FYNNEI. The CDR3 loop reads CASSLGTGAYEQYF. DNA for the CDR3: TGTGCCAGCAGTCTAGGGACAGGAGCCTACGAGCAGTACTTC.

This clone appeared a single time. CDR3 protein: CASSAWTSGRYNEQFF. The CDR3 DNA sequence: TGTGCCAGCAGTGCCTGGACTAGCGGGAGGTACAATGAGCAGTTCTTC. The chain joins TRBV27 to TRBJ2-1; TRBD2 matches 14 bases. Germline loops: CDR1 MNHEY, CDR2 SMNVEV (reference sequence). V shed 5 bases and J 4 bases; nucleotides not matched to a gene: 4. The CDR3 covers 16 residues.

The CDR3 DNA reads as TGTGCCAGCAGCTTAGGGTCAGGAGGCGGGGAGACCCAGTACTTC. It yields the protein CASSLGSGGGETQYF. The chain is built from TRBV11-3 and TRBJ2-5; D is possibly TRBD2 (5 bases). The length of the CDR3 is 15 residues. Germline V gene sequence: CDR1 SGHNT, CDR2 YENEEA. V lost 1 base, J lost 5 bases, and 14 bases lay in between.

This rearrangement joins TRBV7-2 to TRBJ1-2; possibly TRBD1 for D (5 bases). This CDR3 has 14 residues. Deletions cut 1 base from V and 4 bases from J, with 10 bases between. CDR1 SGHTA and CDR2 FQGNSA come from the germline V gene. The CDR3 spells CASSLDRGVYGYTF. Written as DNA, the CDR3 is TGTGCCAGCAGCTTAGATCGGGGGGTCTATGGCTACACCTTC.

The CDR3 DNA is TGCGCCAGCAGCTTGGCGTCTACAGGACAGAACACTGAAGCTTTCTTT. It yields the protein CASSLASTGQNTEAFF. J is TRBJ1-1 and V is TRBV5-1; tentatively, D is TRBD1 (5 bases). Germline V CDR1 and CDR2: SGHRS, YFSETQ. The CDR3 consists of 16 residues. Trimming shortened V by 0 bases and J by 1 base, and 13 bases separated the two germline ends.

This chain uses TRBV10-1 with TRBJ2-7; D not resolved. There are 12 residues in the CDR3. Germline V gene sequence: CDR1 WNHNN, CDR2 SYGVQD (reference sequence). V lost 0 bases, J lost 3 bases, and 3 bases lay in between. The DNA for the CDR3 is TGCGCCAGCAGTGAGTCGATCTACGAGCAGTACTTC. Translated: CASSESIYEQYF.

Written as DNA, the CDR3 is TGTGCCAGCAGCTCACCGACTAGCAAGCTTTACAATGAGCAGTTCTTC. Protein product: CASSSPTSKLYNEQFF. V is TRBV7-6 and J is TRBJ2-1; TRBD2 matches 7 bases. The CDR3 consists of 16 residues. CDR1 SGHVS and CDR2 FNYEAQ come from the germline V gene. Trimming removed 4 bases from V and 4 bases from J; junction bases left unmatched: 10.

The chain joins TRBV7-3 to TRBJ1-6; D remains ambiguous. Germline V lookup: CDR1 SGHTA, CDR2 FQGTGA. The CDR3 has 13 residues. V lost 0 bases and J lost 7, with 4 bases in between. CDR3 sequence (DNA): TGTGCCAGCAGCTTAACCGCCAATTCACCCCTCCACTTT. This encodes CASSLTANSPLHF.

The V call is TRBV27, the J call TRBJ2-3; D not resolved. This CDR3 spans 11 amino acids. Trimming took off 6 bases at V and 5 bases at J, with 6 bases between the two ends. The V gene's germline CDR1 is MNHEY and CDR2 SMNVEV (reference sequence). CDR3 in amino acids: CASSTGDTQYF. DNA of the CDR3: TGTGCCAGCAGCACTGGAGATACGCAGTATTTT.

The rearrangement links TRBV7-9 to TRBJ2-1, with 16 bases fitting TRBD2. J was trimmed by 7 bases and V by 4 bases; bases with no gene match: 4. The CDR3 runs to 16 residues. In germline, CDR1 is SEHNR, CDR2 FQNEAQ (reference sequence). Here the CDR3 reads CASSSGTSGRGNEQFF. The CDR3 DNA sequence: TGTGCCAGCAGCTCCGGGACTAGCGGGAGGGGGAATGAGCAGTTCTTC.

This clone occurred a few times. This specimen includes other DNA sequences encoding the same CDR3. The chain combines TRBV10-3 with TRBJ1-1; no clear D gene. The CDR3 is made up of 12 amino acids. V lost 9 bases to trimming and J lost 1 base, with 9 bases between them. Germline-derived CDR1 and CDR2 are ENHRY and SYGVKD. The CDR3 is CAIRGPNTEAFF. CDR3 DNA: TGTGCCATACGAGGGCCGAACACTGAAGCTTTCTTT.

This clone has just a few counts. This rearrangement joins TRBV7-8 to TRBJ1-5; 9 bases agree with TRBD1. CDR3 length: 14 residues. Losses at the gene ends were 8 bases for V and 1 base for J; bases not matched to a gene: 3. The germline gives CDR1 SGHVS, CDR2 FQNEAQ. The CDR3, as DNA: TGTGCCAGCTGGACAGGGGTAAGCAATCAGCCCCAGCATTTT. This gives the protein CASWTGVSNQPQHF.

The genes are TRBV27 and TRBJ2-7; unclear D gene. Germline values: CDR1 MNHEY, CDR2 SMNVEV (reference sequence). The V end lost 2 bases, the J end lost 4 bases, and 12 bases lay between the germline ends. The CDR3 has 14 residues. This CDR3 is CASSLLGVGYEQYF. As DNA, the CDR3 is TGTGCCAGCAGTTTACTCGGTGTCGGGTACGAGCAGTACTTC.

The CDR3 nucleotides read TGTGCCTCGGACCCATTAGCGGGAGGCTCAGAGCAGTTCTTC. This sequence encodes CASDPLAGGSEQFF. This chain connects TRBV30 to TRBJ2-1, with 10 bases that match TRBD2. Per the germline V gene, CDR1 is GTSNPN and CDR2 is SVGIG (reference sequence). After removal of 7 bases from V and 10 bases from J, the junction contained 13 bases not matched to a gene. The CDR3 sequence is 14 residues long.

This clone was seen only once. The chain carries TRBV4-2 and TRBJ2-7; D is ambiguous. CDR3 length equals 13 residues. The V and J ends lost 1 base and 2 bases respectively, with 6 bases between them. The germline gives CDR1 LGHNA, CDR2 YNFKEQ. The CDR3 coding sequence is TGTGCCAGCAGCCAAGTTTCGGCCTACGAGCAGTACTTC. It is translated as CASSQVSAYEQYF.

This chain joins TRBV11-2 and TRBJ2-7; a weak D match, TRBD1 (5 bases). V shed 2 bases and J shed 2 bases, with 10 bases lying between them. Germline loops: CDR1 SGHAT, CDR2 FQNNGV. The CDR3 is 14 residues long. The CDR3 nucleotides read TGTGCCAGCAGCTTACGAGGCAGGGCCTACGAGCAGTACTTC. It is translated as CASSLRGRAYEQYF.

The chain links TRBV9 to TRBJ2-1, with TRBD2 identical over 11 bases. The CDR3 has 16 residues. Trimming removed 4 bases from V and 0 bases from J; junction bases left unmatched: 3. Per the germline V gene, CDR1 is SGDLS and CDR2 is YYNGEE. The CDR3 bases are TGTGCCAGCAGCATTAGCGGGGGGGCCTCCTACAATGAGCAGTTCTTC. Amino acids: CASSISGGASYNEQFF. Together with reference TRBV9 and TRBJ2-1, the CDR3 gives the full variable domain: DSGVTQTPKHLITATGQRVTLRCSPRSGDLSVYWYQQSLDQGLQFLIQYYNGEERAKGNILERFSAQQFPDLHSELNLSSLELGDSALYFCASSISGGASYNEQFFGPGTRLTVL.

The CDR3 DNA reads as TGTGCCAGCAGTTTACAGGCTGGGGGTGAACCCCAGCATTTT. This gives the protein CASSLQAGGEPQHF. The V and J genes are TRBV28 and TRBJ1-5; tentative D call: TRBD1 (5 bases). The CDR3 runs 14 residues. V dropped 2 bases and J dropped 10 bases, with 15 bases sitting between them. In germline, CDR1 is MDHEN, CDR2 SYDVKM.

CDR3 sequence (DNA): TGTGCCAGCAGCTACCTAGCGGGATGGGCTAACAATGAGCAGTTCTTC. Its protein product is CASSYLAGWANNEQFF. The J gene is TRBJ2-1, the V gene TRBV5-5; TRBD2 matches at 9 bases. This CDR3 is built from 16 residues. V dropped 3 bases and J dropped 5; count of bases not matched to a gene: 9. The germline gives CDR1 SGHKS, CDR2 YYEKEE (reference sequence).

The chain is built from TRBV11-2 and TRBJ2-7; TRBD2 matches 9 bases. This CDR3 comprises 13 residues. With 5 bases clipped from V and 6 bases from J, the junction kept 5 bases outside the gene matches. Germline V gene data show CDR1 as SGHAT and CDR2 as FQNNGV. The DNA for the CDR3 is TGTGCCAGCAGCCCAGCGGGAGGAATCGAGCAGTACTTC. Amino acid sequence: CASSPAGGIEQYF.

This chain connects TRBV27 to TRBJ2-7, with TRBD2 matching 8 bases. Germline V gives CDR1 MNHEY, CDR2 SMNVEV (reference sequence). This CDR3 has 15 amino acids. Losses at the gene ends were 2 bases for V and 0 bases for J; bases not matched to a gene: 3. CDR3 residues: CASSLELADSYEQYF. CDR3 nucleotides: TGTGCCAGCAGTTTAGAACTAGCGGACTCCTACGAGCAGTACTTC.

J is TRBJ2-7 and V is TRBV7-9; D gene unclear. The length of the CDR3 is 15 residues. Deletions cut 0 bases from V and 5 bases from J, with 14 bases between. The V gene's germline CDR1 is SEHNR and CDR2 FQNEAQ (reference sequence). CDR3 in DNA: TGTGCCAGCAGCTTAGCGCAGCCCTTCGATAACGAGCAGTACTTC. Amino acid sequence: CASSLAQPFDNEQYF.